This T cell receptor beta chain was recovered during a study of cytomegalovirus exposure and HLA in healthy donors. Note on this clone: Its target is not known.

V dropped 3 bases and J dropped 4; count of bases not matched to a gene: 6. CDR3 length: 16 residues. Germline loops: CDR1 SGHRS, CDR2 YFSETQ. Overall study findings and caveats: The Asian-associated ancestry cluster reportedly had fewer N-insertions than the roughly 700-donor mean in a later analysis.

PCR was performed using 60 Vbeta and 13 Jbeta primers. Repertoires were generated with immunoSEQ multiplex PCR, while TCRdb's copy carries only in-frame clones and drops some. The profile shows some 50,000 clones, around 74% of them singletons. This sequence originates from a man younger than 45 in good health and CMV-seronegative. The gene calls are TRBV5-1 and TRBJ2-7, with 14 bases that match TRBD2. Sequencing was done on a sample of PBMCs. CDR3 in DNA: TGCGCCAGCAGCTCCTCCGGACTAGCGGGAGGATACGAGCAGTACTTC. Translation: CASSSSGLAGGYEQYF.